Presented here are 26 T cell receptor beta chains from one specimen sequenced in a study of Ad26.COV2.S vaccination and SARS-CoV-2 variants. Repertoires were generated with immunoSEQ multiplex PCR, while TCRdb's copy carries only in-frame clones and drops some. The repertoire has a few hundred thousand clones, about four fifths of them found once; the top ten carry just under 7.5%. Treatment denoted: roughly 20 received Ad26.COV2.S at low or high dose, single or two shots; 5 received placebo; per-sample allocation not given. The study sampled participants on day 63 after the first vaccine or placebo injection. This material consisted of peripheral blood, taken in a trial of Ad26.COV2.S vaccine versus placebo. The receptor source for this set is a person between 18 and 59 years old who received the Ad26.COV2.S COVID-19 vaccine or a placebo.

The rearrangement joins TRBV4-3 to TRBJ2-7; TRBD2 agrees at 10 bases. With V trimmed by 1 base and J by 7 bases, 7 bases remained unmatched. Germline CDR1 LGHNA, CDR2 YSLEER. The CDR3 runs 15 residues. The CDR3 is CASSQGLAGALEQYF. Written as DNA, the CDR3 is TGCGCCAGCAGCCAAGGGCTAGCGGGGGCCTTGGAGCAGTACTTC.

The chain recombines TRBV3-1 (or the pseudogene TRBV3-2) with TRBJ2-7, with 7 positions matching TRBD2. CDR3 length: 14 amino acids. From germline, CDR1 is LGHDT and CDR2 YNNKEL (reference sequence). Germline trimming cut 4 bases from V and 2 bases from J; bases unmatched to any gene: 5. The CDR3 sequence: CASSLRGRTYEQYF. The CDR3 DNA is TGTGCCAGCAGCCTGCGGGGGAGGACCTACGAGCAGTACTTC.

The rearrangement joins TRBV15 to TRBJ2-7, with D unclear. Trimming pared 0 bases from V and 2 bases from J, leaving 8 bases between. Germline V CDR1 and CDR2: LNHNV, YYDKDF (reference sequence). The CDR3 consists of 14 residues. The CDR3 loop is CATSRDTVPYEQYF. CDR3 nucleotides: TGTGCCACCAGCAGAGATACGGTACCCTACGAGCAGTACTTC.

In regard to this clone: The sample carries other DNA sequences with the same CDR3. The chain recombines TRBV18 with TRBJ2-7; D gene ambiguous. The CDR3 sequence is 11 residues long. The germline V gene encodes CDR1 KGHSH and CDR2 LQKENI. V was clipped by 6 bases and J by 3 bases, with 6 bases between them. The CDR3 loop is CASSPGYEQYF. The CDR3 DNA reads as TGTGCCAGCTCGCCGGGCTACGAGCAGTACTTC.

The V gene is TRBV5-5, the J gene TRBJ1-3; no definite D call. Between the trimmed V and J ends, which lost 0 bases and 4 bases, there was a span of 17 bases. The germline V gene encodes CDR1 SGHKS and CDR2 YYEKEE (reference sequence). The CDR3 is made up of 17 amino acids. Here the CDR3 reads CASSLAVGVGSGNTIYF. In nucleotides, the CDR3 is TGTGCCAGCAGCTTGGCCGTCGGGGTCGGGTCAGGAAACACCATATATTTT. Looking up the rest from reference TRBV5-5 and TRBJ1-3 gives the full variable domain: DAGVTQSPTHLIKTRGQQVTLRCSPISGHKSVSWYQQVLGQGPQFIFQYYEKEERGRGNFPDRFSARQFPNYSSELNVNALLLGDSALYLCASSLAVGVGSGNTIYFGEGSWLTVV.

This clone was counted a single time. The V call is TRBV7-2, the J call TRBJ1-2, with D possibly being TRBD1 (5 bases). The CDR3 has 17 residues. Trimming removed 5 bases at V and 3 bases at J, with 22 bases between. Germline CDR1 and CDR2: SGHTA and FQGNSA. DNA for the CDR3: TGTGCCAGCAGCCCCCTGTCCCGGGGCAGGTCCCACTATGGCTACACCTTC. Protein product: CASSPLSRGRSHYGYTF.

V and J are TRBV27 and TRBJ1-4, with a weak D call TRBD1 (5 bases). This CDR3 is 15 amino acids long. The ends were cut back, 5 bases at V and 5 bases at J, with 15 bases in the middle. In germline, CDR1 is MNHEY, CDR2 SMNVEV (reference sequence). CDR3 sequence (DNA): TGTGCCAGCAGTGGGACGGAAAAGTCCAATGAAAAACTGTTTTTT. It yields the protein CASSGTEKSNEKLFF.

The chain has TRBV9 and TRBJ1-4; D gene ambiguous. This CDR3 has 16 residues. Trimming removed 3 bases at V and 4 bases at J, with 16 bases between. CDR1 and CDR2 (germline): SGDLS, YYNGEE. CDR3 in amino acids: CASSEGSLNLNEKLFF. The CDR3 DNA sequence: TGTGCCAGCAGCGAGGGATCCCTCAATCTTAATGAAAAACTGTTTTTT. The full variable domain, rest sourced from reference TRBV9 and TRBJ1-4, is DSGVTQTPKHLITATGQRVTLRCSPRSGDLSVYWYQQSLDQGLQFLIQYYNGEERAKGNILERFSAQQFPDLHSELNLSSLELGDSALYFCASSEGSLNLNEKLFFGSGTQLSVL.

The chain carries TRBV29-1 and TRBJ1-2; D remains ambiguous. CDR1 and CDR2 (germline): SQVTM, ANQGSEA. Trimming cost V 4 bases and J 5 bases, with 14 bases left between them. CDR3 length: 13 residues. The CDR3 DNA follows: TGCAGCGTTGTGGTCCCCGGGGTTTATGGCTACACCTTC. Amino acid sequence: CSVVVPGVYGYTF. The whole variable domain, filled in from reference TRBV29-1 and TRBJ1-2, reads SAVISQKPSRDICQRGTSLTIQCQVDSQVTMMFWYRQQPGQSLTLIATANQGSEATYESGFVIDKFPISRPNLTFSTLTVSNMSPEDSSIYLCSVVVPGVYGYTFGSGTRLTVV.

This chain uses TRBV7-9 with TRBJ1-1; TRBD1 might be the D (6 bases). V was pared by 3 bases and J by 1 base, with 9 bases between. The CDR3 contains 14 residues. Germline V gene sequence: CDR1 SEHNR, CDR2 FQNEAQ (reference sequence). For the CDR3, the DNA is TGTGCCAGCAGCTTGAACAGGGAGAACACTGAAGCTTTCTTT. This translates into CASSLNRENTEAFF.

The chain joins TRBV6-2 or TRBV6-3 to TRBJ1-5; D is uncertain. This CDR3 is 14 amino acids long. Germline V CDR1 and CDR2: MNHEY, SVGEGT. Trimming cost V 5 bases and J 4 bases, with 12 bases left between them. The DNA of the CDR3 is TGTGCCAGCAGTCCCGCAGGCACTAATCAGCCCCAGCATTTT. Protein product: CASSPAGTNQPQHF.

The rearrangement links TRBV3-1 (or the pseudogene TRBV3-2) to TRBJ2-3; 8 nucleotides align to TRBD2. CDR3 length: 14 amino acids. With V trimmed by 6 bases and J by 5 bases, 7 bases remained unmatched. Germline CDR1 is LGHDT and CDR2 is YNNKEL (reference sequence). This chain's CDR3 is CASSPGLVGDTQYF. CDR3 coding DNA: TGTGCCAGCAGTCCGGGACTAGTGGGAGATACGCAGTATTTT.

The CDR3, as DNA: TGTGCCAGCAGCCCCAAACAGGGAACCACTATGCTGAACACCTTC. This translates into CASSPKQGTTMLNTF. The genes are TRBV7-2 and TRBJ1-2; D is perhaps TRBD1 (6 bases). Germline V CDR1 and CDR2: SGHTA, FQGNSA. V was trimmed by 5 bases and J by 12 bases, leaving 25 bases between them. The CDR3 sequence is 15 residues long.

This clone was recorded once. V and J are TRBV6-5 and TRBJ2-4; 7 bases are a match to TRBD2. The germline V gene has CDR1 MNHEY and CDR2 SVGAGI. This CDR3 comprises 15 residues. The J segment lost 2 bases and the V segment lost 0 bases, leaving 1 base of the junction unmatched. This CDR3 reads CASSYSRGTKNIQYF. CDR3 nucleotide sequence: TGTGCCAGCAGTTACTCGCGGGGGACCAAAAACATTCAGTACTTC.

This chain joins TRBV12-3 or TRBV12-4 and TRBJ2-7; 7 bases align to TRBD1. Trimming removed 7 bases from V and 6 bases from J; junction bases left unmatched: 9. The CDR3 runs to 13 residues. CDR3 DNA sequence: TGTGCCAGCACCAGACAGGGCATTGGCGAGCAGTACTTC. The encoded protein is CASTRQGIGEQYF.

This rearrangement joins TRBV10-1 to TRBJ2-1; 8 nucleotides match TRBD2. The CDR3 consists of 14 residues. V was pared by 8 bases and J by 6 bases, with 9 bases of the junction left unmatched. The V gene's germline CDR1 is WNHNN and CDR2 SYGVQD (reference sequence). CDR3 bases: TGCGCCAGCCGCGATGGGAGCGGGAGCAATGAGCAGTTCTTC. Its protein is CASRDGSGSNEQFF.

The genes are TRBV5-1 and TRBJ2-5; D is unclear. Per germline, CDR1 SGHRS and CDR2 YFSETQ. V lost 3 bases and J 2 bases, leaving 8 bases between the germline ends. This CDR3 contains 13 residues. CDR3 sequence (DNA): TGCGCCAGCAGCTCCAAGATACAAGAGACCCAGTACTTC. Amino acids: CASSSKIQETQYF.

This chain joins TRBV11-2 and TRBJ2-3; 8 bases match TRBD2. The junction had 5 bases not matched to a gene; V was cut back by 4 bases and J by 2 bases. The CDR3 length is 15 residues. Germline V gene sequence: CDR1 SGHAT, CDR2 FQNNGV. This chain's CDR3 is CASSYSGVYTDTQYF. Written as DNA, the CDR3 is TGTGCCAGCAGCTATAGCGGGGTGTACACAGATACGCAGTATTTT.

For this clone: Other DNA sequences from this sample encode an identical CDR3 as well. V gene TRBV5-6 combines with J gene TRBJ2-7; possibly TRBD2 for D (6 bases). V lost 0 bases and J lost 5, with 12 bases in between. The CDR3 sequence is 14 residues long. Germline V CDR1 and CDR2: SGHDT, YYEEEE. CDR3 nucleotides: TGTGCCAGCAGCTTGGCCGGAGGGATCGACGAGCAGTACTTC. Amino acids: CASSLAGGIDEQYF. The full variable domain, its missing parts supplied by reference TRBV5-6 and TRBJ2-7, is DAGVTQSPTHLIKTRGQQVTLRCSPKSGHDTVSWYQQALGQGPQFIFQYYEEEERQRGNFPDRFSGHQFPNYSSELNVNALLLGDSALYLCASSLAGGIDEQYFGPGTRLTVT.

The chain couples TRBV4-1 to TRBJ1-2; D remains ambiguous. Trimming removed 2 bases from V and 4 bases from J, with 14 bases in between. The CDR3 is 15 residues long. Per the germline V gene, CDR1 is MGHRA and CDR2 is YSYEKL. CDR3 sequence: CASSQQQLVLYGYTF. CDR3 in DNA: TGCGCCAGCAGCCAACAGCAGTTGGTCCTCTATGGCTACACCTTC.

The chain has TRBV2 and TRBJ1-2; 7 bases are a match to TRBD1. This CDR3 has 14 residues. CDR1 and CDR2 from the germline V gene are SNHLY and FYNNEI. V was clipped by 6 bases and J by 3 bases; unmatched bases: 7. The CDR3 here is CASRTATGHYGYTF. The CDR3 DNA reads TGTGCCAGCAGGACGGCGACAGGGCACTATGGCTACACCTTC.

This clone is a singleton in its sample. The chain employs TRBV15 and TRBJ1-4; tentative D call: TRBD1 (5 bases). Trimming removed 2 bases from V and 6 bases from J, with 13 bases in between. In germline, CDR1 is LNHNV, CDR2 YYDKDF (reference sequence). The CDR3 consists of 15 residues. CDR3 protein: CATSRFGRGDEKLFF. CDR3 DNA: TGTGCCACCAGCAGATTCGGGAGGGGTGATGAAAAACTGTTTTTT. Supplemented by reference TRBV15 and TRBJ1-4, the full variable domain reads DAMVIQNPRYQVTQFGKPVTLSCSQTLNHNVMYWYQQKSSQAPKLLFHYYDKDFNNEADTPDNFQSRRPNTSFCFLDIRSPGLGDTAMYLCATSRFGRGDEKLFFGSGTQLSVL.

The chain joins TRBV6-5 to TRBJ1-1; D gene uncertain. Per germline, CDR1 MNHEY and CDR2 SVGAGI. V was clipped by 2 bases and J by 0 bases, with 13 bases between them. CDR3 length: 16 amino acids. The CDR3 nucleotides read TGTGCCAGCAGTTACGGACCCACCGGCATGAACACTGAAGCTTTCTTT. It is translated as CASSYGPTGMNTEAFF.

The chain has TRBV7-2 and TRBJ1-1; D might be TRBD1 (5 bases). Per germline, CDR1 SGHTA and CDR2 FQGNSA. Trimming stripped 3 bases from V and 4 bases from J, with 12 bases between. This CDR3 is 14 amino acids long. CDR3 DNA: TGTGCCAGCAGCTTCTTCCTCGGGGGCACTGAAGCTTTCTTT. Amino acid sequence: CASSFFLGGTEAFF.

The J gene is TRBJ2-1, the V gene TRBV12-5; 8 bases agree with TRBD2. The CDR3 length is 20 residues. V was pared by 0 bases and J by 4 bases, with 17 bases of the junction left unmatched. Germline V gene data show CDR1 as LGHNT and CDR2 as FRNRAP. The CDR3 is CASGLVPDGRAPGKYNEQFF. The CDR3 DNA sequence: TGTGCTAGTGGTTTGGTACCGGACGGGAGGGCACCAGGAAAATACAATGAGCAGTTCTTC.

This chain joins TRBV4-1 and TRBJ2-1; the D gene could be TRBD1 or TRBD2 (5 bases each). Per the germline V gene, CDR1 is MGHRA and CDR2 is YSYEKL. Deletions cut 2 bases from V and 1 base from J, with 12 bases between. This CDR3 comprises 16 residues. This CDR3 reads CASSQPGTGSYNEQFF. The CDR3 DNA reads as TGCGCCAGCAGCCAACCCGGGACGGGTTCCTACAATGAGCAGTTCTTC.